Listed below are T cell receptor beta chains from one sample, sequenced in a study of T cell responses to AZD1222 COVID-19 vaccine. Data came from immunoSEQ multiplex PCR; TCRdb stores just in-frame clones and leaves some out. The top ten clones hold around 9.9% of a sample with around 100,000 clones, about 86% of them seen once. The material sequenced was peripheral blood, taken on day 0 of AZD1222 vaccination. The receptor set was obtained from an adult in good health. Both conserved end residues are part of each CDR3. Fields, in order: J gene, D gene, V gene, CDR3 length, clone size, CDR3 protein, CDR3 DNA. A D gene is named only where the DNA matches it firmly. Rows give clone size only sometimes, using once, few, many, or a class for an expanded clone.

J gene: TRBJ2-1
D gene: -
V gene: TRBV27
CDR3 length: 15
clone size: -
CDR3 protein: CASKYTGSSYNEQFF
CDR3 DNA: TGTGCCAGCAAATATACAGGAAGCTCCTACAATGAGCAGTTCTTC

J gene: TRBJ1-4
D gene: -
V gene: TRBV30
CDR3 length: 14
clone size: -
CDR3 protein: CALQGQGRTEKLFF
CDR3 DNA: TGTGCCTTACAGGGTCAGGGTCGAACTGAAAAACTGTTTTTT

J gene: TRBJ1-4
D gene: -
V gene: TRBV7-9
CDR3 length: 13
clone size: -
CDR3 protein: CASSRSRGEKLFF
CDR3 DNA: TGTGCCAGCAGCCGTAGTAGGGGGGAAAAACTGTTTTTT

J gene: TRBJ2-5
D gene: TRBD2
V gene: TRBV6-6
CDR3 length: 18
clone size: -
CDR3 protein: CASSPPPQWTSGSETQYF
CDR3 DNA: TGTGCCAGCAGTCCACCTCCTCAATGGACTAGCGGGAGTGAGACCCAGTACTTC

J gene: TRBJ2-5
D gene: -
V gene: TRBV7-7
CDR3 length: 15
clone size: -
CDR3 protein: CASSLGGTAQETQYF
CDR3 DNA: TGTGCTAGCAGCTTAGGGGGGACAGCTCAAGAGACCCAGTACTTC

J gene: TRBJ2-3
D gene: -
V gene: TRBV11-3
CDR3 length: 14
clone size: -
CDR3 protein: CASSLWGNTDTQYF
CDR3 DNA: TGTGCCAGCAGCTTATGGGGTAACACAGATACGCAGTATTTT

J gene: TRBJ2-7
D gene: -
V gene: TRBV7-7
CDR3 length: 13
clone size: -
CDR3 protein: CASSLVAASEQYF
CDR3 DNA: TGTGCTAGCAGCTTAGTTGCAGCCAGCGAGCAGTACTTC

J gene: TRBJ1-5
D gene: -
V gene: TRBV6-5
CDR3 length: 12
clone size: -
CDR3 protein: CASIGQQQPQHF
CDR3 DNA: TGTGCCAGCATCGGTCAGCAACAGCCCCAGCATTTT

J gene: TRBJ2-7
D gene: TRBD2
V gene: TRBV6-1
CDR3 length: 14
clone size: -
CDR3 protein: CASSDQGGSYEQYF
CDR3 DNA: TGTGCCAGCAGTGATCAGGGAGGGTCCTACGAGCAGTACTTC

J gene: TRBJ1-1
D gene: -
V gene: TRBV10-3
CDR3 length: 13
clone size: -
CDR3 protein: CAIRRQPNTEAFF
CDR3 DNA: TGTGCCATCAGGCGGCAGCCAAACACTGAAGCTTTCTTT

J gene: TRBJ2-1
D gene: TRBD2
V gene: TRBV19
CDR3 length: 16
clone size: -
CDR3 protein: CASRPPGRADSNEQFF
CDR3 DNA: TGTGCCAGCAGGCCGCCAGGGAGGGCCGATTCTAATGAGCAGTTCTTC

J gene: TRBJ2-5
D gene: TRBD2
V gene: TRBV5-1
CDR3 length: 15
clone size: -
CDR3 protein: CASSASLATQETQYF
CDR3 DNA: TGCGCCAGCAGCGCTTCACTAGCGACCCAAGAGACCCAGTACTTC

J gene: TRBJ1-3
D gene: -
V gene: TRBV5-4
CDR3 length: 15
clone size: -
CDR3 protein: CASSLDTVSGNTIYF
CDR3 DNA: TGTGCCAGCAGCTTAGACACTGTCTCTGGAAACACCATATATTTT

J gene: TRBJ1-2
D gene: -
V gene: TRBV18
CDR3 length: 15
clone size: -
CDR3 protein: CASSPRGPRNYGYTF
CDR3 DNA: TGTGCCAGCTCACCAAGGGGCCCCCGTAACTATGGCTACACCTTC

J gene: TRBJ2-7
D gene: TRBD2
V gene: TRBV4-3
CDR3 length: 17
clone size: few
CDR3 protein: CASSQERVGTSGHEQYF
CDR3 DNA: TGCGCCAGCAGCCAAGAACGGGTAGGGACTAGTGGTCACGAGCAGTACTTC

J gene: TRBJ1-5
D gene: -
V gene: TRBV19
CDR3 length: 14
clone size: -
CDR3 protein: CASSIGGTWQPQHF
CDR3 DNA: TGTGCCAGTAGTATAGGTGGGACATGGCAGCCCCAGCATTTT

J gene: TRBJ1-1
D gene: -
V gene: TRBV6-1
CDR3 length: 13
clone size: -
CDR3 protein: CASSEGAQTEAFF
CDR3 DNA: TGTGCCAGCAGTGAGGGGGCGCAAACTGAAGCTTTCTTT

J gene: TRBJ1-2
D gene: TRBD1
V gene: TRBV28
CDR3 length: 13
clone size: -
CDR3 protein: CASSLDRDYGYTF
CDR3 DNA: TGTGCCAGCAGTCTAGACAGGGACTATGGCTACACCTTC

J gene: TRBJ2-6
D gene: -
V gene: TRBV7-9
CDR3 length: 14
clone size: -
CDR3 protein: CASSPHAGANVLTF
CDR3 DNA: TGTGCCAGCAGCCCGCACGCTGGGGCCAACGTCCTGACTTTC

J gene: TRBJ1-4
D gene: -
V gene: TRBV30
CDR3 length: 12
clone size: -
CDR3 protein: CASNRSPKKLFF
CDR3 DNA: TGTGCCTCAAACAGGTCCCCGAAAAAACTGTTTTTT

J gene: TRBJ2-1
D gene: TRBD1
V gene: TRBV11-2
CDR3 length: 16
clone size: -
CDR3 protein: CASRTGTGTSYNEQFF
CDR3 DNA: TGTGCCAGCAGAACCGGGACAGGGACCTCCTACAATGAGCAGTTCTTC

J gene: TRBJ1-6
D gene: -
V gene: TRBV7-9
CDR3 length: 14
clone size: -
CDR3 protein: CASSLPPHNSPLHF
CDR3 DNA: TGTGCCAGCAGCTTGCCTCCCCATAATTCACCCCTCCACTTT

J gene: TRBJ2-1
D gene: TRBD1
V gene: TRBV27
CDR3 length: 14
clone size: -
CDR3 protein: CASSFGQGRNEQFF
CDR3 DNA: TGTGCCAGCAGTTTCGGACAGGGGCGAAATGAGCAGTTCTTC

J gene: TRBJ2-1
D gene: TRBD1
V gene: TRBV11-3
CDR3 length: 14
clone size: few
CDR3 protein: CASSHRGLENEQFF
CDR3 DNA: TGTGCCAGCAGCCACAGGGGGCTGGAGAATGAGCAGTTCTTC

J gene: TRBJ1-2
D gene: -
V gene: TRBV19
CDR3 length: 14
clone size: -
CDR3 protein: CASTSGDGNYGYTF
CDR3 DNA: TGTGCCAGTACTTCCGGGGACGGGAACTATGGCTACACCTTC

J gene: TRBJ2-5
D gene: -
V gene: TRBV6-5
CDR3 length: 16
clone size: -
CDR3 protein: CASSYNFGGAGETQYF
CDR3 DNA: TGTGCCAGCAGTTACAACTTCGGGGGCGCGGGGGAGACCCAGTACTTC

J gene: TRBJ1-2
D gene: TRBD1
V gene: TRBV20-1
CDR3 length: 16
clone size: -
CDR3 protein: CSASPSQGASNYGYTF
CDR3 DNA: TGCAGTGCCAGTCCTAGCCAGGGGGCCTCCAACTATGGCTACACCTTC

J gene: TRBJ1-2
D gene: -
V gene: TRBV12-3/TRBV12-4
CDR3 length: 12
clone size: -
CDR3 protein: CASSFGLNGYTF
CDR3 DNA: TGTGCCAGCAGTTTCGGGTTAAATGGCTACACCTTC

J gene: TRBJ1-1
D gene: -
V gene: TRBV28
CDR3 length: 15
clone size: -
CDR3 protein: CASSSHGATNTEAFF
CDR3 DNA: TGTGCCAGCAGTTCCCATGGGGCCACCAACACTGAAGCTTTCTTT

J gene: TRBJ2-1
D gene: TRBD2
V gene: TRBV7-9
CDR3 length: 15
clone size: -
CDR3 protein: CASSLGLAGVNEQFF
CDR3 DNA: TGTGCCAGCAGCTTAGGGCTAGCGGGAGTTAATGAGCAGTTCTTC

J gene: TRBJ2-3
D gene: -
V gene: TRBV7-9
CDR3 length: 18
clone size: -
CDR3 protein: CASTPRTVPVPSTDTQYF
CDR3 DNA: TGTGCCAGCACTCCCCGGACCGTACCCGTTCCTAGCACAGATACGCAGTATTTT

J gene: TRBJ1-1
D gene: -
V gene: TRBV6-5
CDR3 length: 15
clone size: once
CDR3 protein: CASRSEQSMNTEAFF
CDR3 DNA: TGTGCCAGCAGGAGTGAACAGTCCATGAACACTGAAGCTTTCTTT

J gene: TRBJ1-1
D gene: TRBD1
V gene: TRBV5-1
CDR3 length: 14
clone size: -
CDR3 protein: CASSLGTGNTEAFF
CDR3 DNA: TGCGCCAGCAGCTTGGGGACAGGGAACACTGAAGCTTTCTTT

J gene: TRBJ2-2
D gene: TRBD2
V gene: TRBV7-9
CDR3 length: 16
clone size: -
CDR3 protein: CASSPQLAGGTGELFF
CDR3 DNA: TGTGCCAGCAGCCCACAGCTAGCGGGGGGGACCGGGGAGCTGTTTTTT

J gene: TRBJ2-1
D gene: -
V gene: TRBV29-1
CDR3 length: 15
clone size: -
CDR3 protein: CSALSGLSSYNEQFF
CDR3 DNA: TGCAGCGCTCTATCCGGGCTTAGCTCCTACAATGAGCAGTTCTTC

J gene: TRBJ2-7
D gene: -
V gene: TRBV28
CDR3 length: 11
clone size: few
CDR3 protein: CASSLSREQYF
CDR3 DNA: TGTGCCAGCAGTTTATCGAGGGAGCAGTACTTC

J gene: TRBJ2-7
D gene: -
V gene: TRBV6-4
CDR3 length: 10
clone size: medium-sized
CDR3 protein: CASSDYEQYF
CDR3 DNA: TGTGCCAGCAGTGACTACGAGCAGTACTTC

J gene: TRBJ2-1
D gene: TRBD2
V gene: TRBV6-1
CDR3 length: 16
clone size: few
CDR3 protein: CASSARWSGVYNEQFF
CDR3 DNA: TGTGCCAGCAGTGCTCGTTGGAGCGGGGTCTACAATGAGCAGTTCTTC

J gene: TRBJ1-3
D gene: -
V gene: TRBV13
CDR3 length: 16
clone size: -
CDR3 protein: CASSFPRTASGNTIYF
CDR3 DNA: TGTGCCAGCAGCTTCCCTCGGACAGCTTCTGGAAACACCATATATTTT

J gene: TRBJ2-2
D gene: -
V gene: TRBV5-4
CDR3 length: 13
clone size: few
CDR3 protein: CASSQDSPGELFF
CDR3 DNA: TGTGCCAGCAGCCAAGACAGCCCCGGGGAGCTGTTTTTT

J gene: TRBJ2-3
D gene: TRBD2
V gene: TRBV28
CDR3 length: 14
clone size: -
CDR3 protein: CASGLAGSTDTQYF
CDR3 DNA: TGTGCCAGCGGCTTAGCGGGTAGCACAGATACGCAGTATTTT

J gene: TRBJ1-1
D gene: -
V gene: TRBV19
CDR3 length: 14
clone size: -
CDR3 protein: CASRPEGTNTEAFF
CDR3 DNA: TGTGCCAGTAGACCAGAAGGGACGAACACTGAAGCTTTCTTT

J gene: TRBJ2-2
D gene: TRBD1
V gene: TRBV9
CDR3 length: 19
clone size: -
CDR3 protein: CASSVVPLTGGRFTGELFF
CDR3 DNA: TGTGCCAGCAGCGTAGTCCCTTTGACAGGGGGTAGATTCACCGGGGAGCTGTTTTTT

J gene: TRBJ1-5
D gene: -
V gene: TRBV30
CDR3 length: 13
clone size: -
CDR3 protein: CAWSGGSNQPQHF
CDR3 DNA: TGTGCCTGGAGTGGAGGGAGCAATCAGCCCCAGCATTTT

J gene: TRBJ1-3
D gene: -
V gene: TRBV2
CDR3 length: 14
clone size: -
CDR3 protein: CASGMRSSGNTIYF
CDR3 DNA: TGTGCCAGCGGAATGAGGAGTTCTGGAAACACCATATATTTT

J gene: TRBJ2-7
D gene: TRBD1
V gene: TRBV7-6
CDR3 length: 17
clone size: -
CDR3 protein: CASSLASRQGNLYEQYF
CDR3 DNA: TGTGCCAGCAGCTTAGCGAGTCGACAGGGGAATCTCTACGAGCAGTACTTC

J gene: TRBJ1-1
D gene: -
V gene: TRBV6-6
CDR3 length: 11
clone size: -
CDR3 protein: CASSYPRLAFF
CDR3 DNA: TGTGCCAGCAGTTACCCCCGTCTAGCTTTCTTT

J gene: TRBJ1-6
D gene: -
V gene: TRBV10-3
CDR3 length: 13
clone size: once
CDR3 protein: CAISERGQSPLHF
CDR3 DNA: TGTGCCATCAGTGAGCGAGGCCAATCACCCCTCCACTTT

J gene: TRBJ1-2
D gene: -
V gene: TRBV12-3/TRBV12-4
CDR3 length: 13
clone size: -
CDR3 protein: CASSLEVSAGYTF
CDR3 DNA: TGTGCCAGCAGTTTAGAGGTCAGCGCTGGCTACACCTTC

J gene: TRBJ2-7
D gene: TRBD1
V gene: TRBV7-9
CDR3 length: 15
clone size: -
CDR3 protein: CASSLAGQGGYEQYF
CDR3 DNA: TGTGCCAGCAGCTTAGCCGGACAGGGGGGCTACGAGCAGTACTTC

J gene: TRBJ2-1
D gene: TRBD2
V gene: TRBV18
CDR3 length: 15
clone size: -
CDR3 protein: CASSPRTSVYNEQFF
CDR3 DNA: TGTGCCAGCTCACCAAGGACTAGCGTTTACAATGAGCAGTTCTTC

J gene: TRBJ2-5
D gene: TRBD1
V gene: TRBV7-2
CDR3 length: 15
clone size: -
CDR3 protein: CASSLVAGGEETQYF
CDR3 DNA: TGTGCCAGCAGCTTAGTCGCAGGGGGCGAAGAGACCCAGTACTTC

J gene: TRBJ1-1
D gene: TRBD1
V gene: TRBV6-5
CDR3 length: 16
clone size: -
CDR3 protein: CASSYPGQGARTEAFF
CDR3 DNA: TGTGCCAGCAGTTACCCCGGACAGGGGGCGCGAACTGAAGCTTTCTTT

J gene: TRBJ2-1
D gene: TRBD2
V gene: TRBV19
CDR3 length: 14
clone size: few
CDR3 protein: CASSHRGLGNEQFF
CDR3 DNA: TGTGCCAGTAGCCACCGGGGACTAGGGAATGAGCAGTTCTTC

J gene: TRBJ2-3
D gene: -
V gene: TRBV10-3
CDR3 length: 13
clone size: -
CDR3 protein: CAISWASTDTQYF
CDR3 DNA: TGTGCCATCAGTTGGGCCAGCACAGATACGCAGTATTTT

J gene: TRBJ2-2
D gene: -
V gene: TRBV7-8
CDR3 length: 14
clone size: -
CDR3 protein: CASSLSQDTGELFF
CDR3 DNA: TGTGCCAGCAGCTTATCACAGGACACCGGGGAGCTGTTTTTT

J gene: TRBJ1-4
D gene: -
V gene: TRBV27
CDR3 length: 16
clone size: -
CDR3 protein: CASSLSLGGGREKLFF
CDR3 DNA: TGTGCCAGCAGTTTATCGTTGGGGGGAGGACGTGAAAAACTGTTTTTT

J gene: TRBJ1-4
D gene: -
V gene: TRBV12-3/TRBV12-4
CDR3 length: 13
clone size: -
CDR3 protein: CASNQGRGEKLFF
CDR3 DNA: TGTGCCAGCAATCAGGGGAGGGGTGAAAAACTGTTTTTT